These T cell receptor beta chains were read from a single sample in a study of blood T cell repertoires in COVID-19. TCRdb's copy holds only in-frame clones and misses some; the assay was immunoSEQ multiplex PCR. The sample has under 100,000 clones; 90% are singletons. Sequencing input: peripheral blood. The receptor source for this set is a man in his fifties or sixties with acute or convalescent COVID-19. Both conserved end residues are part of each CDR3. D genes are given only for firm matches. Size tells how often a clone was seen (once, few, many) or the class of an expanded clone, and some rows leave it out.

TRBJ2-7,14,TRBV4-3,NA,NA,CASSQGLGIYEQYF,TGCGCCAGCAGCCAGGGACTCGGTATCTACGAGCAGTACTTC
TRBJ2-3,11,TRBV12-3/TRBV12-4,NA,NA,CASGESDTQYF,TGTGCCAGCGGGGAGTCGGATACGCAGTATTTT
TRBJ1-1,15,TRBV29-1,TRBD1,NA,CSVRNSGTGTTEAFF,TGCAGCGTCCGAAATTCCGGGACAGGGACCACTGAAGCTTTCTTT
TRBJ2-2,15,TRBV19,TRBD2,NA,CASSRVAGNTGELFF,TGTGCCAGTAGTAGAGTAGCGGGAAACACCGGGGAGCTGTTTTTT
TRBJ2-7,14,TRBV3-1/TRBV3-2,NA,NA,CASSQNPGVYEQYF,TGTGCCAGCAGCCAAAATCCCGGGGTCTACGAGCAGTACTTC
TRBJ1-3,16,TRBV5-4,NA,NA,CASSLEGRRSGNTIYF,TGTGCCAGCAGCTTGGAGGGGAGGCGCTCTGGAAACACCATATATTTT
TRBJ2-2,13,TRBV19,TRBD2,NA,CASSPSGNGELFF,TGTGCCAGTAGTCCCAGCGGGAACGGGGAGCTGTTTTTT
TRBJ1-1,16,TRBV5-1,NA,NA,CASSLGLDRRNTEAFF,TGCGCCAGCAGCTTGGGCCTCGACAGGAGGAACACTGAAGCTTTCTTT
TRBJ2-3,14,TRBV5-4,TRBD2,once,CATAGTRGADTQYF,TGTGCCACCGCGGGGACTAGGGGTGCAGATACGCAGTATTTT
TRBJ2-1,20,TRBV4-1,NA,NA,CASSPRSPRGREITYNEQFF,TGCGCCAGCAGCCCCCGAAGCCCAAGGGGACGGGAGATTACCTACAATGAGCAGTTCTTC
TRBJ1-5,13,TRBV6-5,TRBD1,NA,CASIGQAGQPQHF,TGTGCCAGCATCGGACAGGCTGGCCAGCCCCAGCATTTT
TRBJ2-3,15,TRBV4-2,NA,NA,CASSQEGGGTDTQYF,TGTGCCAGCAGCCAAGAAGGGGGAGGCACAGATACGCAGTATTTT
TRBJ1-5,13,TRBV6-1,NA,NA,CASSESRNQPQHF,TGTGCCAGCAGTGAATCGAGGAATCAGCCCCAGCATTTT
TRBJ1-1,15,TRBV5-1,NA,NA,CASSSGLGLNTEAFF,TGCGCCAGCAGCTCCGGACTCGGTTTGAACACTGAAGCTTTCTTT
TRBJ1-2,15,TRBV5-1,TRBD1,NA,CASSSRTGLNYGYTF,TGCGCCAGCAGCTCGAGGACAGGGTTAAACTATGGCTACACCTTC
TRBJ2-7,15,TRBV19,TRBD2,NA,CASSPGTSVTYEQYF,TGTGCCAGTAGTCCCGGGACTAGCGTTACCTACGAGCAGTACTTC
TRBJ2-1,15,TRBV4-3,NA,once,CASSQDSGSYNEQFF,TGCGCCAGCAGCCAAGATAGCGGCTCCTACAATGAGCAGTTCTTC
TRBJ2-1,13,TRBV11-3,NA,few,CASSPYNQGEQFF,TGTGCCAGCAGCCCATATAATCAGGGAGAGCAGTTCTTC
TRBJ1-2,15,TRBV2,TRBD1,NA,CASNLGQGSNYGYTF,TGTGCCAGCAACCTGGGACAGGGGTCTAACTATGGCTACACCTTC
TRBJ2-5,14,TRBV5-1,TRBD2,NA,CASRTSGGGETQYF,TGCGCCAGCCGTACTAGCGGAGGGGGAGAGACCCAGTACTTC
TRBJ2-5,14,TRBV7-8,TRBD2,NA,CASSLVGGRETQYF,TGTGCCAGCAGCTTAGTGGGCGGGAGAGAGACCCAGTACTTC
TRBJ2-5,15,TRBV29-1,TRBD2,NA,CSVGQLGGRWQTQYF,TGCAGCGTTGGGCAACTCGGGGGGAGATGGCAGACCCAGTACTTC
TRBJ2-1,17,TRBV7-8,TRBD2,NA,CASSFDPTSGRNNEQFF,TGTGCCAGCAGCTTCGACCCGACTAGCGGGAGGAACAATGAGCAGTTCTTC
TRBJ2-7,15,TRBV5-1,TRBD2,NA,CASSLGLAGTYEQYF,TGCGCCAGCAGCTTGGGGCTAGCGGGAACCTACGAGCAGTACTTC
TRBJ2-7,15,TRBV7-2,TRBD2,NA,CASYWGLAGIYEQYF,TGTGCCAGCTATTGGGGGCTAGCGGGAATCTACGAGCAGTACTTC
TRBJ2-1,19,TRBV4-1,TRBD2,NA,CASSQDRASGPSSYNEQFF,TGCGCCAGCAGCCAAGATAGGGCTAGCGGACCGAGCTCCTACAATGAGCAGTTCTTC
TRBJ1-1,13,TRBV5-1,NA,NA,CASSLGQGSAAFF,TGCGCCAGCAGCTTGGGTCAGGGGTCTGCAGCTTTCTTT
TRBJ2-1,16,TRBV18,NA,NA,CASSPPGTYSYNEQFF,TGTGCCAGCTCACCACCCGGGACATACTCCTACAATGAGCAGTTCTTC
TRBJ2-2,14,TRBV7-2,NA,NA,CASSLVWGPGELFF,TGTGCCAGCAGCTTAGTGTGGGGGCCAGGGGAGCTGTTTTTT
TRBJ2-6,16,TRBV5-5,TRBD1,NA,CASSTGTASGANVLTF,TGTGCCAGCAGCACGGGGACAGCGTCTGGGGCCAACGTCCTGACTTTC
TRBJ2-5,16,TRBV6-5,TRBD2,NA,CASSYGLAGSQETQYF,TGTGCCAGCAGTTACGGGCTAGCGGGATCCCAAGAGACCCAGTACTTC
TRBJ2-3,17,TRBV5-1,NA,NA,CASSLGENTIRTDTQYF,TGCGCCAGCAGCTTGGGGGAGAACACCATACGCACAGATACGCAGTATTTT
TRBJ2-1,16,TRBV5-5,TRBD2,NA,CASSLLAGSSYNEQFF,TGTGCCAGCAGCCTCCTAGCGGGCAGCTCCTACAATGAGCAGTTCTTC
TRBJ2-7,13,TRBV5-1,NA,NA,CASSTYRGYEQYF,TGCGCCAGCAGCACCTACCGGGGCTACGAGCAGTACTTC
TRBJ1-1,14,TRBV21-1,NA,NA,CASSKDRLNTEAFF,TGTGCCAGCAGCAAAGACAGGCTGAACACTGAAGCTTTCTTT
TRBJ2-7,15,TRBV2,TRBD2,NA,CASISGTSGRADENF,TGTGCCAGCATTTCCGGGACTAGCGGGAGGGCCGACGAAAACTTC
TRBJ1-6,16,TRBV6-5,NA,NA,CASSYSGGGDNSPLHF,TGTGCCAGCAGTTACTCGGGTGGGGGGGACAATTCACCCCTCCACTTT
TRBJ2-3,18,TRBV24-1,TRBD2,NA,CATSDSRRTSGATDTQYF,TGTGCCACCAGTGATTCCCGCCGGACTAGCGGGGCCACAGATACGCAGTATTTT
TRBJ1-2,15,TRBV5-6,TRBD1,once,CASSQGAIANYGYTF,TGTGCCAGCAGCCAGGGGGCCATAGCTAACTATGGCTACACCTTC
TRBJ1-4,17,TRBV11-2,NA,NA,CASSLGRDGATNEKLFF,TGTGCCAGCAGCTTAGGGCGGGACGGTGCAACTAATGAAAAACTGTTTTTT
TRBJ1-2,14,TRBV18,TRBD1,NA,CASSPDQGAGGYTF,TGTGCCAGCTCACCCGACCAGGGGGCAGGGGGCTACACCTTC
TRBJ2-2,17,TRBV19,TRBD2,NA,CASSIGFGLADTGELFF,TGTGCCAGTAGTATAGGTTTCGGACTAGCGGACACCGGGGAGCTGTTTTTT
TRBJ2-3,11,TRBV20-1,TRBD1,NA,CSGQGTDTQYF,TGCAGCGGACAGGGCACAGATACGCAGTATTTT